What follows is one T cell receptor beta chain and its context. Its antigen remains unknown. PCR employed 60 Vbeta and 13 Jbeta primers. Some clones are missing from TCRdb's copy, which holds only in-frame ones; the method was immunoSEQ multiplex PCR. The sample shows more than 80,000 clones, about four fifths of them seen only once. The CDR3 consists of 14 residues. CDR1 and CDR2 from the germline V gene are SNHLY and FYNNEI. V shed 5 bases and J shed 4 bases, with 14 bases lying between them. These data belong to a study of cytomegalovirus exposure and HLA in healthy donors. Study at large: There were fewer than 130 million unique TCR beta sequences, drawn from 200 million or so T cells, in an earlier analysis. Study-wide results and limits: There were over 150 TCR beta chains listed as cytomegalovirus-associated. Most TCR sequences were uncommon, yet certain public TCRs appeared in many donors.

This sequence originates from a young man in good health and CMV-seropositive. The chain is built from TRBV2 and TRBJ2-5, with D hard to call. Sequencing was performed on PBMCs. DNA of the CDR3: TGTGCCAGCAGTTACAAAAGTCTAGGAGAGACCCAGTACTTC. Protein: CASSYKSLGETQYF.